The sequence of this T cell receptor (beta chain) was determined in a study of regulatory T cells in long-lasting Graves disease. Study results and limitations: Small numbers of samples may have cut accuracy. Favored gene segments in persistent disease were TRBV28, TRBJ1-2 and TRBJ2-5.

Per germline, CDR1 SEHNR and CDR2 FQNEAQ (reference sequence). V was clipped by 4 bases and J by 8 bases; unmatched bases: 11. This CDR3 has 15 amino acids. With iRepertoire HTBI primers and Arm-PCR of CDR3 regions, TCR beta libraries were built. TCRdb re-analysed the multiplex PCR reads in MiXCR, keeping a single row per CDR3 protein. There are 400,000 to 650,000 distinct CDR3 sequences in the sample; 15% to 20% occur only once, and more than 20% lies in the top ten. This clonotype was seen more than once but under ten times. As yet, its antigen is unknown. The time point here: newly diagnosed GD, antithyroid drugs for less than 3 months. PBMCs were the source of the RNA used for TCR sequencing. The same sample was also studied in work on T cells in Graves' hyperthyroidism and ophthalmopathy.

The chain recombines TRBV7-9 with TRBJ2-3; 8 bases match TRBD2. The TCR was taken from a woman aged 35-65 years with Graves disease. The sequencing here drew on peripheral blood mononuclear cells (PBMCs), taken at new diagnosis, from a patient treated with antithyroid drugs. The DNA of the CDR3 is TGTGCCAGCAGCTCCTACCCCGGGACTAGGGGTACGCAGTATTTT. Its translation is CASSSYPGTRGTQYF.